Shown below are 17 T cell receptor beta chains from a single sample sequenced in a study of T-cell memory formation after mild COVID-19. In TCRdb, the 5' RACE reads were re-called with MiXCR into one record per CDR3 protein. The data show 30,000 to 40,000 distinct CDR3 sequences, approximately 10% seen once. Sample: PBMCs or a T cell subset sorted from them (not recorded which). These receptors were collected from a man aged 18 to 30 who had mild COVID-19 (a few samples of this study predate the infection). Cell type and time point are not known.

This clonotype was observed many times. The chain combines TRBV7-9 with TRBJ2-7, with 7 nucleotides matching TRBD1. Trimming removed 2 bases from V and 5 bases from J; junction bases left unmatched: 3. CDR1 SEHNR and CDR2 FQNEAQ come from the germline V gene (reference sequence). The CDR3 sequence is 13 residues long. CDR3 sequence: CASSLYGTDEQYF. CDR3 in DNA: TGTGCCAGCAGCTTATACGGGACAGACGAGCAGTACTTC.

This clonotype showed up many times. This chain links TRBV20-1 with TRBJ2-7; TRBD2 aligns across 7 bases. Losses at the gene ends were 1 base for V and 3 bases for J; bases not matched to a gene: 0. CDR1 is DFQATT and CDR2 is SNEGSKA in the germline V gene (reference sequence). The CDR3 covers 12 residues. CDR3 sequence reads: CSARAGGYEQYF. CDR3 coding DNA: TGCAGTGCTAGAGCGGGGGGCTACGAGCAGTACTTC.

This clonotype is a singleton in its sample. Germline is not matched at one junction end, which may reflect a read error. The chain combines TRBV10-3 with TRBJ1-6; D gene unclear. The CDR3 is 16 amino acids. Germline assignment: CDR1 ENHRY and CDR2 SYGVKD. CDR3 nucleotides: TGTGCCATCAGGGAGGCAGTGAGCTCCTATAATTCACACCTCCACTTT. Translation: CAIREAVSSYNSHLHF.

This clonotype showed up many times. The chain joins TRBV29-1 to TRBJ1-5; unclear D gene. Germline CDR1 SQVTM, CDR2 ANQGSEA. Trimming pared 7 bases from V and 7 bases from J, leaving 14 bases between. The CDR3 runs 12 residues. The CDR3 region has the DNA TGCAGCGAAAACCGGGAGGGACAGCCCCAGCATTTT. It codes for CSENREGQPQHF. Full variable domain (outside the CDR3, taken from reference TRBV29-1 and TRBJ1-5): SAVISQKPSRDICQRGTSLTIQCQVDSQVTMMFWYRQQPGQSLTLIATANQGSEATYESGFVIDKFPISRPNLTFSTLTVSNMSPEDSSIYLCSENREGQPQHFGDGTRLSIL.

This clonotype has a count of ten or more. The J gene is TRBJ2-5, the V gene TRBV5-6; D not certain. The CDR3 length is 14 residues. Germline loops: CDR1 SGHDT, CDR2 YYEEEE. Trimming took off 0 bases at V and 2 bases at J, with 8 bases between the two ends. The chain's CDR3 is CASSLGFRQETQYF. Here the CDR3 DNA reads TGTGCCAGCAGCTTGGGGTTCAGACAAGAGACCCAGTACTTC.

The CDR3 region is CASSPLPSAFAYNEQFF. The CDR3 nucleotides are TGTGCCAGCAGCCCACTTCCTAGCGCCTTCGCCTACAATGAGCAGTTCTTC. The chain uses TRBV6-5 and TRBJ2-1; tentatively, D is TRBD2 (6 bases). Trimming took 6 bases from V and 2 from J, leaving 20 bases between them. Germline values: CDR1 MNHEY, CDR2 SVGAGI. The CDR3 is 17 residues long.

This clonotype was found many times. This rearrangement joins TRBV12-3 or TRBV12-4 to TRBJ2-4; TRBD2 aligns across 8 bases. V shed 6 bases and J 1 base; nucleotides not matched to a gene: 14. CDR3 length: 18 amino acids. This CDR3 is CASSPGTIAGTAKNIQYF. The CDR3 nucleotides read TGTGCCAGCAGCCCCGGGACGATAGCGGGGACTGCCAAAAACATTCAGTACTTC.

Ten or more counts support this clonotype. This rearrangement joins TRBV18 to TRBJ2-5, with D perhaps matching TRBD1 or TRBD2 (5 bases each). Trimming took off 6 bases at V and 4 bases at J, with 18 bases between the two ends. CDR1 is KGHSH and CDR2 is LQKENI in the germline V gene. CDR3 size: 15 residues. CDR3 residues: CASSLRGVARETQYF. In nucleotides, the CDR3 is TGTGCCAGCTCCCTACGAGGGGTGGCAAGAGAGACCCAGTACTTC.

In this sample, this clonotype turned up many times. This chain links TRBV9 with TRBJ2-1; D is possibly TRBD1 (6 bases). CDR3 length: 16 residues. Trimming took off 4 bases at V and 4 bases at J, with 18 bases between the two ends. Germline assignment: CDR1 SGDLS and CDR2 YYNGEE. The DNA for the CDR3 is TGTGCCAGCAGCACATCACCCCAGGGGCGATACAATGAGCAGTTCTTC. As protein: CASSTSPQGRYNEQFF.

This clonotype was seen at least ten times. The chain links TRBV5-1 to TRBJ2-7; D might be TRBD1 (6 bases). This CDR3 comprises 13 residues. Germline V gene lookup returns CDR1 SGHRS and CDR2 YFSETQ. V was pared by 4 bases and J by 7 bases, with 15 bases between. CDR3 nucleotide sequence: TGCGCCAGCAGCATCGATCAAACAGGGGAGCAGTACTTC. Encoded protein: CASSIDQTGEQYF.

This clonotype was picked up many times. The chain combines TRBV7-6 with TRBJ2-5, with 7 bases identical to TRBD2. After removal of 5 bases from V and 6 bases from J, the junction contained 9 bases not matched to a gene. The CDR3 sequence is 14 residues long. Germline V gives CDR1 SGHVS, CDR2 FNYEAQ. CDR3 sequence (DNA): TGTGCCAGCAGCCTACCCGGGGGGAGACAGACCCAGTACTTC. Translation: CASSLPGGRQTQYF.

This clonotype was picked up many times. The V gene is TRBV28, the J gene TRBJ2-2; possible D gene TRBD1, 6 bases. Germline V lookup: CDR1 MDHEN, CDR2 SYDVKM. V lost 6 bases to trimming and J lost 0 bases, with 17 bases between them. This CDR3 is built from 17 residues. CDR3 sequence (DNA): TGTGCCAGCAGGAGACTGGTCGGGACAACGAACACCGGGGAGCTGTTTTTT. This gives the protein CASRRLVGTTNTGELFF.

V is TRBV6-5 and J is TRBJ2-5; 8 bases are a match to TRBD2. Germline CDR1 MNHEY, CDR2 SVGAGI. V lost 5 bases, J lost 5 bases, and 13 bases stayed unmatched. CDR3 length: 16 residues. CDR3 sequence reads: CASSPSTGGGSETQYF. For the CDR3, the DNA is TGTGCCAGCAGTCCGTCTACTGGCGGGGGGTCTGAGACCCAGTACTTC.

In this sample, this clonotype turned up many times. The chain combines TRBV20-1 with TRBJ1-5; D is possibly TRBD1 (5 bases). Trimming stripped 0 bases from V and 4 bases from J, with 10 bases between. CDR3 length: 14 residues. In germline, CDR1 is DFQATT, CDR2 SNEGSKA (reference sequence). Written as DNA, the CDR3 is TGCAGTGCTAGAGACCGGGACGTGAATCAGCCCCAGCATTTT. Amino acids: CSARDRDVNQPQHF.

This clonotype showed up many times. The V call is TRBV7-6, the J call TRBJ2-1; TRBD1 agrees at 10 bases. The germline V gene has CDR1 SGHVS and CDR2 FNYEAQ. The V gene end was trimmed by 3 bases and the J gene end by 7 bases; junction bases not matched to a gene: 12. There are 17 residues in the CDR3. The CDR3 spells CASSFYAGTGAGNEQFF. CDR3 DNA sequence: TGTGCCAGCAGCTTCTATGCCGGGACAGGGGCAGGGAATGAGCAGTTCTTC.

This clonotype was detected many times. The chain employs TRBV20-1 and TRBJ1-5; maybe TRBD1 (5 bases). CDR1 DFQATT and CDR2 SNEGSKA come from the germline V gene (reference sequence). Trimming cost V 7 bases and J 2 bases, with 12 bases left between them. The CDR3 loop spans 13 amino acids. CDR3 in amino acids: CSGSGDGNQPQHF. CDR3 coding DNA: TGCAGTGGAAGCGGGGACGGCAATCAGCCCCAGCATTTT.

In its sample, this clonotype was seen many times. The gene calls are TRBV6-2 or TRBV6-3 and TRBJ2-3; D gene ambiguous. V lost 1 base, J lost 0 bases, and 2 bases lay in between. Germline V gene sequence: CDR1 MNHEY, CDR2 SVGEGT. The CDR3 has 13 residues. The CDR3, as DNA: TGTGCCAGCAGTTACTGGAGCACAGATACGCAGTATTTT. As protein: CASSYWSTDTQYF.